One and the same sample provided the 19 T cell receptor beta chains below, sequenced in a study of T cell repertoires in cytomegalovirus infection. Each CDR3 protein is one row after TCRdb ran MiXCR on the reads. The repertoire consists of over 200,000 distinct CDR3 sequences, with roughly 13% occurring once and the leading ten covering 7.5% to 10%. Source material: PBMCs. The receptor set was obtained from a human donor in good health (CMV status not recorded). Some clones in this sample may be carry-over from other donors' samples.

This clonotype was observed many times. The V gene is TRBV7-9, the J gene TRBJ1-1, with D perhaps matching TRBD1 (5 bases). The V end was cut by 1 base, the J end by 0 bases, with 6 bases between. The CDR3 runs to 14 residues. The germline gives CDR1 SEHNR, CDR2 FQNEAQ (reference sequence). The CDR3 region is CASSLGTLNTEAFF. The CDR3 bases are TGTGCCAGCAGCTTAGGGACACTGAACACTGAAGCTTTCTTT.

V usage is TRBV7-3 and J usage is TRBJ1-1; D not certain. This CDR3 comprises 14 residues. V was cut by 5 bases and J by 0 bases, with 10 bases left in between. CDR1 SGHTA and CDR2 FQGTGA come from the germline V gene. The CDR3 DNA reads TGTGCCAGCAGCCTTACAGCAGTGAACACTGAAGCTTTCTTT. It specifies CASSLTAVNTEAFF.

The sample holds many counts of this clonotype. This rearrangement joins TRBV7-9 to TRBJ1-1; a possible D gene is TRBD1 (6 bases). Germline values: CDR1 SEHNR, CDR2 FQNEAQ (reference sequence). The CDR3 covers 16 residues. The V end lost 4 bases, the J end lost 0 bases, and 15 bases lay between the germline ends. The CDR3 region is CASSWGRAGVNTEAFF. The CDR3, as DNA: TGTGCCAGCAGCTGGGGGCGGGCCGGGGTGAACACTGAAGCTTTCTTT.

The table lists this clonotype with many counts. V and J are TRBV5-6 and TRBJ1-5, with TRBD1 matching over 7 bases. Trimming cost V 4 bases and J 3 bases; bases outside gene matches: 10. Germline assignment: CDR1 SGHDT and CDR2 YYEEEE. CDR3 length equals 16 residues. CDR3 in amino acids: CASSRITDRINQPQHF. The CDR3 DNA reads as TGTGCCAGCAGCCGAATCACGGACAGGATCAATCAGCCCCAGCATTTT.

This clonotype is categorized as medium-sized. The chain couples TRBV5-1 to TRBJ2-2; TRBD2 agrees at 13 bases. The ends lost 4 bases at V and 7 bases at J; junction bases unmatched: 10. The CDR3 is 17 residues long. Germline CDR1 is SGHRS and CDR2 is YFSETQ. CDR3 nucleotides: TGCGCCAGCAGCCCAACTAGCGGGAGGGGTTACGGCGGGGAGCTGTTTTTT. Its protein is CASSPTSGRGYGGELFF.

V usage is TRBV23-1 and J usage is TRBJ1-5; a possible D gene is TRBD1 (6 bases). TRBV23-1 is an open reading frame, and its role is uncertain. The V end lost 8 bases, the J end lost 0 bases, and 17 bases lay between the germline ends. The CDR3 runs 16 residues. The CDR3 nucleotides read TGCGCCAGCGCCCCGGGGGGCCAGAGTAGCAATCAGCCCCAGCATTTT. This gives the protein CASAPGGQSSNQPQHF.

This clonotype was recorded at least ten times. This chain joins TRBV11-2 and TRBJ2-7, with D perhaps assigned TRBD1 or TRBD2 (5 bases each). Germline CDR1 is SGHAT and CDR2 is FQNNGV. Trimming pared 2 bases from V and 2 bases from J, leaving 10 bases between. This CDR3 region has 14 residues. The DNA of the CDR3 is TGTGCCAGCAGCTTACTCAGGGACGCCTACGAGCAGTACTTC. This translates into CASSLLRDAYEQYF.

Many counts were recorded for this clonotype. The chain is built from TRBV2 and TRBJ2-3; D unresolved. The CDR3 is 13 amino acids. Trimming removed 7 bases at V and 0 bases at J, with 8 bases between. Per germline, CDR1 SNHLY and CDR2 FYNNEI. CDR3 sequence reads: CASKTDSTDTQYF. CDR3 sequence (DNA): TGTGCCAGCAAAACGGACAGCACAGATACGCAGTATTTT.

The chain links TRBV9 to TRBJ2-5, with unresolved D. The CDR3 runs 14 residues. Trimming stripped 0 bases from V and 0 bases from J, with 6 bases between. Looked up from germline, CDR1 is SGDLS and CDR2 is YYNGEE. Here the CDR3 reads CASSVGTNQETQYF. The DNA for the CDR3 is TGTGCCAGCAGCGTAGGAACTAACCAAGAGACCCAGTACTTC.

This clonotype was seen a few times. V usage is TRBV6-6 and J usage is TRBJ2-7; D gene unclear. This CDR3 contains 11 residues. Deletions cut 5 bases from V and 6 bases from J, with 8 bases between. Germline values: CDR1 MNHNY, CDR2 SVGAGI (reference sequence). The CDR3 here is CASSGVGEQYF. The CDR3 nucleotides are TGTGCCAGCAGTGGGGTTGGCGAGCAGTACTTC.

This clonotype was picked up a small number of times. In DNA form, the CDR3 reads TGTGCCAGCAGCCGCGCAAATTCACCCCTCCACTTT. Translated, it gives CASSRANSPLHF. The V gene is TRBV11-2, the J gene TRBJ1-6; D not certain. Germline-derived CDR1 and CDR2 are SGHAT and FQNNGV. The CDR3 extends over 12 amino acids. V shed 5 bases and J shed 7 bases, with 6 bases lying between them.

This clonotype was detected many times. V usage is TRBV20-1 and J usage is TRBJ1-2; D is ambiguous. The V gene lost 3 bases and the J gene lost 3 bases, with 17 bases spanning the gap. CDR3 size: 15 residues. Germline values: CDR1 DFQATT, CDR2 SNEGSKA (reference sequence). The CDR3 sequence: CSARRSDEAYYGYTF. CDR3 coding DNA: TGCAGTGCTAGGAGGTCGGACGAAGCCTACTATGGCTACACCTTC.

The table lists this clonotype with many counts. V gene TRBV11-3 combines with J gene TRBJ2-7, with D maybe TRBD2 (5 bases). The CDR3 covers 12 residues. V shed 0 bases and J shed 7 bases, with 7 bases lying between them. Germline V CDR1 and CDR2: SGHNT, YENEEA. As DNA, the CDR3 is TGTGCCAGCAGCTTAGATCGGGGAGAGCAGTACTTC. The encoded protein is CASSLDRGEQYF. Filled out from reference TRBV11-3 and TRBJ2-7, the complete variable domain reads EAGVVQSPRYKIIEKKQPVAFWCNPISGHNTLYWYLQNLGQGPELLIRYENEEAVDDSQLPKDRFSAERLKGVDSTLKIQPAELGDSAVYLCASSLDRGEQYFGPGTRLTVT.

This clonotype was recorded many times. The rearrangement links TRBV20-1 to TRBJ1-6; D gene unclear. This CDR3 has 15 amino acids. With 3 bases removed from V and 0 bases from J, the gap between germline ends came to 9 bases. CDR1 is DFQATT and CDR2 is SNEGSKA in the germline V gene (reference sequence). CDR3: CSARGPSSYNSPLHF. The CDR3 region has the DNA TGCAGTGCTAGGGGCCCAAGCTCCTATAATTCACCCCTCCACTTT.

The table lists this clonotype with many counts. The CDR3 nucleotides are TGTGCCAGCAGTTTGTCCCCCGGGACAGGCTTCCGTGGCTACACCTTC. Its translation: CASSLSPGTGFRGYTF. The chain is built from TRBV27 and TRBJ1-2; 8 nucleotides agree with TRBD1. CDR1 and CDR2 (germline): MNHEY, SMNVEV (reference sequence). The V segment lost 3 bases and the J segment 7 bases; nucleotides outside the gene matches: 13. The CDR3 runs 16 residues.

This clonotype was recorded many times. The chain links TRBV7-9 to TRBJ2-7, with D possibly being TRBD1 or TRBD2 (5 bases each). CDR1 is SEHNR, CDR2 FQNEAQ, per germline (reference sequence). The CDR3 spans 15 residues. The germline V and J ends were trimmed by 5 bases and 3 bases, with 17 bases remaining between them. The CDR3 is CASSPGTKPLYEQYF. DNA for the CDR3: TGTGCCAGCAGCCCGGGGACCAAGCCCCTCTACGAGCAGTACTTC.

CDR3 sequence (DNA): TGTGCCAGCAGCCCCCCGGTAGGGTATGAGCAGTTCTTC. Amino acid sequence: CASSPPVGYEQFF. The chain carries TRBV11-2 and TRBJ2-1; unclear D gene. The germline V gene encodes CDR1 SGHAT and CDR2 FQNNGV. Trimming pared 5 bases from V and 8 bases from J, leaving 13 bases between. This CDR3 contains 13 residues.

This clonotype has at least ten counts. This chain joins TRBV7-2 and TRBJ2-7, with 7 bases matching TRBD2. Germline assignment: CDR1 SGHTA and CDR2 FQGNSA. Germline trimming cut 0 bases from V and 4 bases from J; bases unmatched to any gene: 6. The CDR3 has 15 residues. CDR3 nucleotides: TGTGCCAGCAGCTTAGCAGCTAGCGGATCGTACGAGCAGTACTTC. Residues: CASSLAASGSYEQYF.

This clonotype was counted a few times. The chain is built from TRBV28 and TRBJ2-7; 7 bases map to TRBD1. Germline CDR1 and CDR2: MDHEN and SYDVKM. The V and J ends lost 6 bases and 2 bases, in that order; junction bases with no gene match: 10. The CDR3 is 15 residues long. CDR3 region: CASRESGTATYEQYF. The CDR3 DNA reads TGTGCCAGCAGGGAATCCGGGACAGCGACCTACGAGCAGTACTTC.